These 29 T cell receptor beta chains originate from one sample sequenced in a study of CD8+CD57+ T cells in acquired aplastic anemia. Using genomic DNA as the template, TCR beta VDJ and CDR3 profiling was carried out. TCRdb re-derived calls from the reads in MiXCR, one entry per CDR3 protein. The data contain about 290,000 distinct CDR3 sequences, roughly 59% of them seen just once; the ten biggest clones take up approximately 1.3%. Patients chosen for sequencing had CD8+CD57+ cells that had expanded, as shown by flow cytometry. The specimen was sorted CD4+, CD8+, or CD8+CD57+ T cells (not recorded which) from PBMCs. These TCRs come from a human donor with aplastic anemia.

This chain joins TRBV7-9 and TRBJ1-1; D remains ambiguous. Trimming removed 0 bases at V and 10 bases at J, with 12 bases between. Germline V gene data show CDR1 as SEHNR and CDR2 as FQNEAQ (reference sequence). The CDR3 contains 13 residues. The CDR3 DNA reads TGTGCCAGCAGCTTAGCCCCAAAAGGAAGAGCTTTCTTT. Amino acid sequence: CASSLAPKGRAFF.

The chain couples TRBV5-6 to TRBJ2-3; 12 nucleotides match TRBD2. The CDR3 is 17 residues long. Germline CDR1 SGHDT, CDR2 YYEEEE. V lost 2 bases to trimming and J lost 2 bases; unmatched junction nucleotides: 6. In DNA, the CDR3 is TGTGCCAGCAGCTTACCAGGACTAGCGGGGAACACAGATACGCAGTATTTT. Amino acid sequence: CASSLPGLAGNTDTQYF.

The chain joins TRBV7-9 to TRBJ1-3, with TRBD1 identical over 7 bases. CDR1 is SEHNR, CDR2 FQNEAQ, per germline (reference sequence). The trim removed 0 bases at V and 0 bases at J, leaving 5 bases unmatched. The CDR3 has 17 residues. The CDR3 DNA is TGTGCCAGCAGCTTAGCGCCGACAGGGAGCTCTGGAAACACCATATATTTT. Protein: CASSLAPTGSSGNTIYF.

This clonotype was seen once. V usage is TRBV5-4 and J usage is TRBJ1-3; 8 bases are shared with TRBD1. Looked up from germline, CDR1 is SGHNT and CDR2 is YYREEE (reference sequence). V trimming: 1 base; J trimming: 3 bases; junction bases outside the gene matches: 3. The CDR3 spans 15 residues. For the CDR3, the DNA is TGTGCCAGCAGCTTGCCAGGGGGCGGTGGAAACACCATATATTTT. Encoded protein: CASSLPGGGGNTIYF. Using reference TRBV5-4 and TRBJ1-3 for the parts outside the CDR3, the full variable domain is ETGVTQSPTHLIKTRGQQVTLRCSSQSGHNTVSWYQQALGQGPQFIFQYYREEENGRGNFPPRFSGLQFPNYSSELNVNALELDDSALYLCASSLPGGGGNTIYFGEGSWLTVV.

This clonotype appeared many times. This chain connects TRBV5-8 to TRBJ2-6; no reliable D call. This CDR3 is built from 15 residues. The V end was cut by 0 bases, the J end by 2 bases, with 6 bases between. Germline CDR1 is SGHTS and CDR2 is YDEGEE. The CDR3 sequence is CASSLANTGANVLTF. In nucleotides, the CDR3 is TGTGCCAGCAGCTTGGCTAACACTGGGGCCAACGTCCTGACTTTC. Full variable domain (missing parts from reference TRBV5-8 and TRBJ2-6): EAGVTQSPTHLIKTRGQQATLRCSPISGHTSVYWYQQALGLGLQFLLWYDEGEERNRGNFPPRFSGRQFPNYSSELNVNALELEDSALYLCASSLANTGANVLTFGAGSRLTVL.

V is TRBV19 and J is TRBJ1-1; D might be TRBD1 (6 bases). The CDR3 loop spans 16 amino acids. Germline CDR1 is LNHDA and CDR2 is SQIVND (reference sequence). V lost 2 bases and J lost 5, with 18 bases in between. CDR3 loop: CASSIKGGRAGTEAFF. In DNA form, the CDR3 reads TGTGCCAGTAGTATAAAGGGGGGCAGGGCGGGAACTGAAGCTTTCTTT.

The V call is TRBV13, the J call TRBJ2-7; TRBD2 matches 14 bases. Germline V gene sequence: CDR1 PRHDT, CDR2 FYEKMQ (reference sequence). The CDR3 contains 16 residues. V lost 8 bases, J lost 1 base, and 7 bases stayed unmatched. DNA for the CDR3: TGTGCCAGCTCCGGGACTAGCGGGAGTTTGTCCTACGAGCAGTACTTC. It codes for CASSGTSGSLSYEQYF. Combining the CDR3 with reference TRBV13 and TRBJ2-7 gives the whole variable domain AAGVIQSPRHLIKEKRETATLKCYPIPRHDTVYWYQQGPGQDPQFLISFYEKMQSDKGSIPDRFSAQQFSDYHSELNMSSLELGDSALYFCASSGTSGSLSYEQYFGPGTRLTVT.

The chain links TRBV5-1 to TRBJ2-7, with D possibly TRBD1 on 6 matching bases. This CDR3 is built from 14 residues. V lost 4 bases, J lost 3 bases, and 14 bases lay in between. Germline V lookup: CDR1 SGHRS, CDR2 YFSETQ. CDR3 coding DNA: TGCGCCAGCAGCGGCCGCCGGGACAACTACGAGCAGTACTTC. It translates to CASSGRRDNYEQYF. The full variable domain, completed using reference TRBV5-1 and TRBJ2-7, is KAGVTQTPRYLIKTRGQQVTLSCSPISGHRSVSWYQQTPGQGLQFLFEYFSETQRNKGNFPGRFSGRQFSNSRSEMNVSTLELGDSALYLCASSGRRDNYEQYFGPGTRLTVT.

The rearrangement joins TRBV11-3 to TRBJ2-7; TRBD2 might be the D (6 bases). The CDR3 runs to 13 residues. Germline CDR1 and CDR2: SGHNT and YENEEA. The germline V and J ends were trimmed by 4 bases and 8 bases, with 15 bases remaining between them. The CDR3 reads CASSSGTADQQYF. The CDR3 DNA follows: TGTGCCAGCAGCTCCGGGACTGCAGACCAGCAGTACTTC.

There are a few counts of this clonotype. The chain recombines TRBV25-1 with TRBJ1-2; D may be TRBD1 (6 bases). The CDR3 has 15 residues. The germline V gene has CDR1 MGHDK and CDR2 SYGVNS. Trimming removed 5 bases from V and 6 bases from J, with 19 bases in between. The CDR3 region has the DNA TGTGCCAGCAGTAATACAGGGCGGCTAACACATGGCTACACCTTC. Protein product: CASSNTGRLTHGYTF.

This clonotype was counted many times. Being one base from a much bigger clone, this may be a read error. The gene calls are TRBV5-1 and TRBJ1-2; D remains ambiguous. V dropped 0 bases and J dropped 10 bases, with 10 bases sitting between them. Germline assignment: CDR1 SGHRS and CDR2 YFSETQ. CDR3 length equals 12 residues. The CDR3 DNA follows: TGCGCCAGCAGCTTGGATGTTGATGACTACACCTTC. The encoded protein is CASSLDVDDYTF. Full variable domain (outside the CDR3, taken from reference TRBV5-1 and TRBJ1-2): KAGVTQTPRYLIKTRGQQVTLSCSPISGHRSVSWYQQTPGQGLQFLFEYFSETQRNKGNFPGRFSGRQFSNSRSEMNVSTLELGDSALYLCASSLDVDDYTFGSGTRLTVV.

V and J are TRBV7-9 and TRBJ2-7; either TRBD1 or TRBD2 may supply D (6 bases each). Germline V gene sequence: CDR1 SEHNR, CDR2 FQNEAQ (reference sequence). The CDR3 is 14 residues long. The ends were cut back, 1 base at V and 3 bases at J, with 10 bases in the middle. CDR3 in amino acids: CASSLEEGGYEQYF. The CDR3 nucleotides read TGTGCCAGCAGCTTAGAGGAGGGGGGCTACGAGCAGTACTTC.

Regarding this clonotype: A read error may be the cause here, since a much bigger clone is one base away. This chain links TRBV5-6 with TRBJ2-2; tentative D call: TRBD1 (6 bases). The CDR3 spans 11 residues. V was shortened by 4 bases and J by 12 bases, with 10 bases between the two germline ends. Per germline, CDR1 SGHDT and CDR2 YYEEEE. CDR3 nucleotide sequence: TGTGCCAGCAGCCTCCAGGGGAAGCTGTTTTTT. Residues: CASSLQGKLFF.

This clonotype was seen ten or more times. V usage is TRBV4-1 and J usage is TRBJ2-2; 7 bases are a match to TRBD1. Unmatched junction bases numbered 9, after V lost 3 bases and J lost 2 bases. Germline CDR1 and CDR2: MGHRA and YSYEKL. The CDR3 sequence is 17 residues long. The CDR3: CASSHRETGLNTGELFF. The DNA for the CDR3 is TGCGCCAGCAGCCATCGAGAGACAGGGTTAAACACCGGGGAGCTGTTTTTT.

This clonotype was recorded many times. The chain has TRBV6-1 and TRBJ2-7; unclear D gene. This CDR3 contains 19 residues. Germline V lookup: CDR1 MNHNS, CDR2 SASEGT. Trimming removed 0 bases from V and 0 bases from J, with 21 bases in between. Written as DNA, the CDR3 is TGTGCCAGCAGTGAAGCCCGTGATCTTTCCCGGTTTCTCTCCTACGAGCAGTACTTC. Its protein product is CASSEARDLSRFLSYEQYF.

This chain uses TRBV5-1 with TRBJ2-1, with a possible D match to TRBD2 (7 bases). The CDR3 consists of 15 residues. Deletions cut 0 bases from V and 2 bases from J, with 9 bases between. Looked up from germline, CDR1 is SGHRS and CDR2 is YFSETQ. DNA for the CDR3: TGCGCCAGCAGCTTGGAGGGGGGGACCTACAATGAGCAGTTCTTC. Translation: CASSLEGGTYNEQFF.

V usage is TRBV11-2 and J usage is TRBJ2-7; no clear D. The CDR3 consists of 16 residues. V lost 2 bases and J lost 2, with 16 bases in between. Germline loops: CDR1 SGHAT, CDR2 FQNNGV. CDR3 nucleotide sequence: TGTGCCAGCAGCTTACCGCCTGCGGTCCGAGCCTACGAGCAGTACTTC. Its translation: CASSLPPAVRAYEQYF. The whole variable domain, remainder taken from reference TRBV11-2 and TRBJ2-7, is EAGVAQSPRYKIIEKRQSVAFWCNPISGHATLYWYQQILGQGPKLLIQFQNNGVVDDSQLPKDRFSAERLKGVDSTLKIQPAKLEDSAVYLCASSLPPAVRAYEQYFGPGTRLTVT.

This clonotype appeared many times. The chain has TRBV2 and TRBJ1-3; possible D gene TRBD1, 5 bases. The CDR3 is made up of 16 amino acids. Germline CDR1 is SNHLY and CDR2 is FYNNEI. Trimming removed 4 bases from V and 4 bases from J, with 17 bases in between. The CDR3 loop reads CASSADRKFRGNTIYF. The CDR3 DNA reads TGTGCCAGCAGTGCCGACAGAAAGTTTCGGGGAAACACCATATATTTT.

CDR3 sequence reads: CASSSTTGDYEQYF. The CDR3, as DNA: TGCGCCAGCAGCTCCACTACAGGGGACTACGAGCAGTACTTC. The rearrangement links TRBV5-1 to TRBJ2-7; TRBD1 matches at 7 bases. Germline V gene lookup returns CDR1 SGHRS and CDR2 YFSETQ. The CDR3 totals 14 residues. With 3 bases clipped from V and 3 bases from J, the junction kept 6 bases outside the gene matches.

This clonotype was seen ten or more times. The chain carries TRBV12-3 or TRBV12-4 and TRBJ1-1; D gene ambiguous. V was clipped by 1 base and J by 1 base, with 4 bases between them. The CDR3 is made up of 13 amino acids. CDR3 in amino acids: CASSLERNTEAFF. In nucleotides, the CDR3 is TGTGCCAGCAGTTTAGAAAGGAACACTGAAGCTTTCTTT.

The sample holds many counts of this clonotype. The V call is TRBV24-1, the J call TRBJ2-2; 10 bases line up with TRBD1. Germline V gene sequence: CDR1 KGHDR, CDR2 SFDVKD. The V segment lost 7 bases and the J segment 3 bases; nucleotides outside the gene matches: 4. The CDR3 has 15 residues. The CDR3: CATRSGTGDTGELFF. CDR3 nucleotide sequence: TGTGCCACCAGATCCGGGACAGGGGACACCGGGGAGCTGTTTTTT.

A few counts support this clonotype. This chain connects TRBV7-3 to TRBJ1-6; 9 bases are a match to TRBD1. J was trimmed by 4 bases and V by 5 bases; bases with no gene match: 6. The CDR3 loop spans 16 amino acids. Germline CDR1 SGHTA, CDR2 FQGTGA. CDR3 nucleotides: TGTGCCAGCAGCCCCCTAGGACAGGGGTATAATTCACCCCTCCACTTT. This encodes CASSPLGQGYNSPLHF. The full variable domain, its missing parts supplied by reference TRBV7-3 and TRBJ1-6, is GAGVSQTPSNKVTEKGKYVELRCDPISGHTALYWYRQSLGQGPEFLIYFQGTGAADDSGLPNDRFFAVRPEGSVSTLKIQRTERGDSAVYLCASSPLGQGYNSPLHFGNGTRLTVT.

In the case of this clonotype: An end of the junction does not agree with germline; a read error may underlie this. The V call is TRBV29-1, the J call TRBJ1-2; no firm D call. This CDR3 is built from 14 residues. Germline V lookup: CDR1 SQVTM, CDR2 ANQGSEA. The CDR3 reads CSVDGGQAGHGHTF. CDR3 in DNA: TGCAGCGTTGACGGAGGTCAGGCTGGTCATGGCCACACCTTC.

The CDR3 protein is CASSGKEQYF. In DNA, the CDR3 is TGTGCCAGCAGTGGTAAAGAGCAGTACTTC. The rearrangement joins TRBV2 to TRBJ2-7; D unresolved. Germline assignment: CDR1 SNHLY and CDR2 FYNNEI. The CDR3 has 10 residues. V shed 4 bases and J shed 7 bases, with 5 bases lying between them. Drawing the rest from reference TRBV2 and TRBJ2-7, the complete variable domain is EPEVTQTPSHQVTQMGQEVILRCVPISNHLYFYWYRQILGQKVEFLVSFYNNEISEKSEIFDDQFSVERPDGSNFTLKIRSTKLEDSAMYFCASSGKEQYFGPGTRLTVT.

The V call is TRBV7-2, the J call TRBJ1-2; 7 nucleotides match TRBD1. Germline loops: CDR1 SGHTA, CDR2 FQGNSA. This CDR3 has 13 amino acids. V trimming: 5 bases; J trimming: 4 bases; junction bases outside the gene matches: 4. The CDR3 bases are TGTACCAGCAGCAAGGGGACAGCCTATGGCTACACCTTC. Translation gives CTSSKGTAYGYTF.

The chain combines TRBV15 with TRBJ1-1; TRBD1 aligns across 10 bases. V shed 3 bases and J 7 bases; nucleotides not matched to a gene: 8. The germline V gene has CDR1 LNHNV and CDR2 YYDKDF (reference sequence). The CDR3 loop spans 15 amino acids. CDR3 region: CATSRETGGGNEAFF. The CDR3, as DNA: TGTGCCACCAGCAGGGAGACAGGGGGCGGGAATGAAGCTTTCTTT.

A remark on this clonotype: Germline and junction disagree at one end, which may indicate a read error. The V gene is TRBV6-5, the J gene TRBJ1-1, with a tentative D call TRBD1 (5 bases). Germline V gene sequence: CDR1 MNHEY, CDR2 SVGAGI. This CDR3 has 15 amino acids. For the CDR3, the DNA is TGTGCCAGCAGTTACTCTGGCGGGGGAGGCACTGAAGCTTTCTTC. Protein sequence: CASSYSGGGGTEAFF.

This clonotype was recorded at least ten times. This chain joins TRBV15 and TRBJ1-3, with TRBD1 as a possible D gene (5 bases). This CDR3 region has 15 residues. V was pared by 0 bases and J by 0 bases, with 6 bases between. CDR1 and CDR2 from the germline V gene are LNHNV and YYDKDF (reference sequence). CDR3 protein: CATSRDRVSGNTIYF. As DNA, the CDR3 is TGTGCCACCAGCAGAGACAGGGTCTCTGGAAACACCATATATTTT.

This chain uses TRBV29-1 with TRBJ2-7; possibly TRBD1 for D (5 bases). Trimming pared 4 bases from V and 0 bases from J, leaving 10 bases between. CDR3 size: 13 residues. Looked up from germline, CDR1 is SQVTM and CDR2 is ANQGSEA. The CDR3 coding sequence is TGCAGCGTTGTTACAGGAGACTCCTACGAGCAGTACTTC. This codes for CSVVTGDSYEQYF.